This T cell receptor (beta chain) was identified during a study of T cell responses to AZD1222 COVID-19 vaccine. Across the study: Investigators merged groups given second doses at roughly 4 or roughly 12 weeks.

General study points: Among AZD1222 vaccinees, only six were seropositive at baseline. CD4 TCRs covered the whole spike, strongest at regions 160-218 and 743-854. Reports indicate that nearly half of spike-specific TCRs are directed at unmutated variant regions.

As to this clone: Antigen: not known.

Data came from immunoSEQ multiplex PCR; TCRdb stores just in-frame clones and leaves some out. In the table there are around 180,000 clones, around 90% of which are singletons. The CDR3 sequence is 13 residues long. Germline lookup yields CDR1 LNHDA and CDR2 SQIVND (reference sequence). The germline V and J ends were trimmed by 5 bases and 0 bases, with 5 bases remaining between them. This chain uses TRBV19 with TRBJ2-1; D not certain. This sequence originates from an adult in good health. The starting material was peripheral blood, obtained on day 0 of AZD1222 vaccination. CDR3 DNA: TGTGCCAGTAGTCCCAGCTCCTACAATGAGCAGTTCTTC. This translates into CASSPSSYNEQFF.